A selection of T cell receptor beta chains follows, all from one sample in a study of regulatory T cells in long-lasting Graves disease. MiXCR was run by TCRdb on the multiplex PCR reads, yielding one entry per CDR3 protein. The sample lists under 300,000 distinct CDR3 sequences; roughly 18% were seen once. The sequencing here drew on peripheral blood mononuclear cells (PBMCs), taken at new diagnosis, from a patient treated with antithyroid drugs. The receptors here all came from a female donor with Graves disease. CDR3s include the opening cysteine and the closing phenylalanine or tryptophan. A D gene is named only where the DNA matches it firmly. The size entry is marked missing in some rows and otherwise reads once, few, many or a size class.

v_gene	d_gene	abundance	j_gene	CDR3aa	CDR3nt
TRBV25-1	TRBD2	once	TRBJ2-5	CASSGVRGTSAKETQYF	TGTGCCAGCAGTGGGGTCCGGGGGACTAGCGCAAAAGAGACCCAGTACTTC
TRBV6-2/TRBV6-3	TRBD2	many	TRBJ2-3	CASSYSRGRAQTDTQYF	TGTGCCAGCAGTTACTCTCGCGGGAGGGCCCAGACAGATACGCAGTATTTT
TRBV30	.	many	TRBJ2-2	CAWRSDTGELFF	TGTGCCTGGAGGTCAGATACCGGGGAGCTGTTTTTT
TRBV5-1	.	.	TRBJ2-3	CASSKKRDTQYF	TGTGCCAGCAGTAAAAAACGGGATACGCAGTATTTT
TRBV7-3	TRBD2	once	TRBJ2-7	CASSNRTSGRAGYEQYF	TGTGCCAGCAGCAACCGGACTAGCGGGAGGGCCGGGTACGAGCAGTACTTC
TRBV30	TRBD1	many	TRBJ2-1	CASSRDRDQNEQFF	TGTGCCTCGTCCCGGGACAGGGACCAAAATGAGCAGTTCTTC
TRBV4-1	TRBD1	many	TRBJ1-2	CASSQGTGSGYTF	TGCGCCAGCAGCCAGGGGACAGGTAGCGGCTACACCTTC
TRBV18	.	.	TRBJ2-1	CASSPRRDGTYNEQFF	TGTGCCAGCTCACCACGACGGGACGGGACCTACAATGAGCAGTTCTTC
TRBV3-1	TRBD2	many	TRBJ2-1	CASSPGTRTHEQFF	TGTGCCAGCAGCCCTGGGACTAGAACCCATGAGCAGTTCTTC
TRBV18	TRBD2	many	TRBJ2-3	CASSDRGSGSPDTQYF	TGTGCCAGCTCGGACCGGGGCAGCGGGAGCCCAGATACGCAGTATTTT
TRBV6-2/TRBV6-3	TRBD1	many	TRBJ1-2	CASSDRESNGYTF	TGTGCCAGCAGCGACAGGGAGAGTAATGGCTACACCTTC
TRBV20-1	TRBD2	many	TRBJ2-1	CSADLAGVNEQFF	TGCAGTGCGGATCTAGCGGGAGTCAATGAGCAGTTCTTC
TRBV7-3	.	.	TRBJ2-5	CASSQTSEKTQYF	TGTGCCAGCAGCCAGACGTCAGAGAAGACCCAGTACTTC
TRBV19	.	few	TRBJ1-4	CASSMVGGGAPDEKLFF	TGTGCCAGTAGTATGGTAGGGGGGGGGGCGCCGGATGAAAAACTGTTTTTT
TRBV11-2	TRBD2	.	TRBJ2-1	CASSLDLAGHSYNEQFF	TGTGCCAGCAGCTTAGATCTAGCGGGCCACTCCTACAATGAGCAGTTCTTC
TRBV27	.	.	TRBJ2-4	CASRLPGTGIQYF	TGTGCCAGCAGACTACCAGGGACCGGCATTCAGTACTTC
TRBV18	TRBD1	many	TRBJ2-5	CASSPPGQSQETQYF	TGTGCCAGCTCACCACCGGGACAGAGTCAAGAGACCCAGTACTTC
TRBV12-3/TRBV12-4	TRBD2	many	TRBJ2-2	CASSGAGGSAGELFF	TGTGCCAGCAGTGGAGCGGGAGGGAGTGCCGGGGAGCTGTTTTTT
TRBV19	TRBD1	many	TRBJ1-3	CASSMGQGTNSGNTIYF	TGTGCCAGTAGTATGGGACAGGGGACCAACTCTGGAAACACCATATATTTT
TRBV11-2	TRBD2	many	TRBJ2-7	CASSPGRLSSYEQYF	TGTGCCAGCAGCCCCGGGAGGCTGAGCTCCTACGAGCAGTACTTC
TRBV20-1	.	many	TRBJ2-5	CSARWGVDQETQYF	TGCAGTGCTAGATGGGGAGTAGATCAAGAGACCCAGTACTTC
TRBV18	.	.	TRBJ2-4	CASSPSKGENIQYF	TGTGCCAGCTCACCTTCAAAGGGGGAAAACATTCAGTACTTC
TRBV7-9	.	.	TRBJ2-5	CASSLEQGPFVQETQYF	TGTGCCAGCAGCTTAGAACAGGGACCGTTCGTTCAAGAGACCCAGTACTTC
TRBV19	TRBD1	many	TRBJ1-3	CASTTTGQGSGNTIYF	TGTGCCAGTACCACTACGGGACAGGGCTCTGGAAACACCATATATTTT